One sample yielded the 19 T cell receptor beta chains listed below, sequenced in a study of chemoradiotherapy in HPV16-positive cancers. Data came from immunoSEQ multiplex PCR; TCRdb stores just in-frame clones and leaves some out. Among approximately 3,800 clones listed, approximately 83% were seen once. The sequences come from tumor tissue, collected from a patient who underwent chemoradiotherapy. The source is a human donor with HPV-associated anogenital cancer.

The rearrangement uses TRBV7-2 and TRBJ1-4, with D possibly being TRBD1 (5 bases). The CDR3 extends over 14 amino acids. Germline V gene lookup returns CDR1 SGHTA and CDR2 FQGNSA. Trimming left V 0 bases short and J 7 bases short, with 9 bases between. CDR3 in amino acids: CASSLARGSEKLFF. The DNA of the CDR3 is TGTGCCAGCAGCTTAGCGAGGGGTTCTGAAAAACTGTTTTTT.

V is TRBV7-9 and J is TRBJ1-5, with D uncertain. Germline V gene data show CDR1 as SEHNR and CDR2 as FQNEAQ (reference sequence). The CDR3 has 13 residues. The V and J ends lost 1 base and 7 bases respectively, with 8 bases between them. This CDR3 is CASSLEGGQPQHF. The CDR3, as DNA: TGTGCCAGCAGCTTAGAGGGTGGGCAGCCCCAGCATTTT.

This clone was detected a few times. The V call is TRBV9, the J call TRBJ2-7, with D possibly being TRBD2 (7 bases). Trimming took 5 bases from V and 2 from J, leaving 14 bases between them. The germline V gene encodes CDR1 SGDLS and CDR2 YYNGEE. The CDR3 runs to 14 residues. The CDR3 nucleotides are TGTGCCAGCAGTCGTGCGGGGGCGCCCTACGAGCAGTACTTC. Translated, it gives CASSRAGAPYEQYF.

The CDR3 sequence is CAISGQGALDTGELFF. In nucleotides, the CDR3 is TGTGCCATCTCGGGACAGGGGGCGCTGGACACCGGGGAGCTGTTTTTT. The V gene is TRBV10-3, the J gene TRBJ2-2; 12 bases match TRBD1. The germline gives CDR1 ENHRY, CDR2 SYGVKD. V lost 8 bases and J lost 3; bases outside the gene matches: 7. CDR3 length equals 16 residues.

V and J are TRBV29-1 and TRBJ1-1; TRBD1 agrees at 7 bases. Trimming cost V 4 bases and J 1 base; bases outside gene matches: 15. The CDR3 extends over 17 amino acids. Germline V gene lookup returns CDR1 SQVTM and CDR2 ANQGSEA. CDR3 DNA sequence: TGCAGCGTTGTGTGTTCCACCGGGACAGACGAGAACACTGAAGCTTTCTTT. Residues: CSVVCSTGTDENTEAFF.

The V gene is TRBV11-2, the J gene TRBJ2-7; 9 bases fit TRBD1. Germline V CDR1 and CDR2: SGHAT, FQNNGV. CDR3 length: 14 amino acids. Trimming removed 0 bases from V and 11 bases from J; junction bases left unmatched: 8. CDR3: CASSLDPSDRGKYF. CDR3 nucleotide sequence: TGTGCCAGCAGCTTAGATCCATCGGACAGGGGAAAGTACTTC.

This clone was detected once. The rearrangement links TRBV7-9 to TRBJ1-2, with 9 positions matching TRBD1. The germline V gene has CDR1 SEHNR and CDR2 FQNEAQ (reference sequence). The CDR3 contains 13 residues. Unmatched junction bases numbered 2, after V lost 5 bases and J lost 4 bases. The CDR3 sequence is CASSRQGGYGYTF. DNA for the CDR3: TGTGCCAGCAGCCGACAGGGGGGCTATGGCTACACCTTC.

V and J are TRBV5-1 and TRBJ1-2; 11 positions match TRBD1. The CDR3 is made up of 14 amino acids. V shed 4 bases and J 8 bases; nucleotides not matched to a gene: 7. Germline V gene data show CDR1 as SGHRS and CDR2 as YFSETQ. The CDR3 region has the DNA TGCGCCAGCAGCCTAGGGACAGGGGGAGAAGGCTACACCTTC. Its protein product is CASSLGTGGEGYTF.

The rearrangement links TRBV2 to TRBJ2-7; no clear D. The CDR3 runs 13 residues. The V gene's germline CDR1 is SNHLY and CDR2 FYNNEI. Trimming shortened V by 4 bases and J by 3 bases, and 10 bases separated the two germline ends. The CDR3 nucleotides are TGTGCCAGCAGTGTAGAAAGACGCTACGAGCAGTACTTC. As protein: CASSVERRYEQYF.

The rearrangement joins TRBV4-1 to TRBJ1-1; TRBD1 is a possible D gene (5 bases). Trimming cost V 5 bases and J 8 bases, with 6 bases left between them. This CDR3 spans 10 amino acids. Germline CDR1 is MGHRA and CDR2 is YSYEKL. The CDR3 nucleotides are TGCGCCAGCAGCGGGGGGGAAGCTTTCTTT. This encodes CASSGGEAFF.

V and J are TRBV14 and TRBJ1-3; D call uncertain. From germline, CDR1 is SGHDN and CDR2 FVKESK. The ends were cut back, 0 bases at V and 5 bases at J, with 17 bases in the middle. This CDR3 spans 17 amino acids. CDR3 DNA: TGTGCCAGCAGCCAAGATATTTGGGGAGGACGGAGAAACACCATATATTTT. Translated: CASSQDIWGGRRNTIYF.

This clone was counted between two and nine times. The CDR3 DNA reads TGCGCCAGCAGCCAAGGCCTAGCGGTATTCTACGAGCAGTACTTC. Translated, it gives CASSQGLAVFYEQYF. The chain joins TRBV4-1 to TRBJ2-7; 7 positions agree with TRBD2. Germline trimming cut 1 base from V and 3 bases from J; bases unmatched to any gene: 6. CDR3 length: 15 amino acids. Germline V CDR1 and CDR2: MGHRA, YSYEKL.

The rearrangement links TRBV2 to TRBJ2-3, with D possibly being TRBD2 (6 bases). This CDR3 is 17 amino acids long. The V and J ends lost 8 bases and 2 bases respectively, with 23 bases between them. CDR1 SNHLY and CDR2 FYNNEI come from the germline V gene. The CDR3 DNA reads TGTGCCAGCGCGGGGTTCATGACGGGGGACCCCACAGATACGCAGTATTTT. Amino acids: CASAGFMTGDPTDTQYF. Supplemented by reference TRBV2 and TRBJ2-3, the full variable domain reads EPEVTQTPSHQVTQMGQEVILRCVPISNHLYFYWYRQILGQKVEFLVSFYNNEISEKSEIFDDQFSVERPDGSNFTLKIRSTKLEDSAMYFCASAGFMTGDPTDTQYFGPGTRLTVL.

The J gene is TRBJ1-5, the V gene TRBV19, with a tentative D call TRBD1 (6 bases). Germline V gives CDR1 LNHDA, CDR2 SQIVND (reference sequence). This CDR3 is built from 16 residues. With 6 bases removed from V and 6 bases from J, the gap between germline ends came to 21 bases. CDR3 sequence reads: CASRKDRGEGGQPQHF. The CDR3 coding sequence is TGTGCCAGTAGAAAGGACAGAGGGGAGGGTGGTCAGCCCCAGCATTTT.

The V call is TRBV6-1, the J call TRBJ2-7, with D perhaps given as TRBD1 or TRBD2 (6 bases each). This CDR3 has 12 amino acids. CDR1 is MNHNS, CDR2 SASEGT, per germline. The V end lost 11 bases, the J end lost 3 bases, and 14 bases lay between the germline ends. Here the CDR3 DNA reads TGTGCCGGGCAGGGGACTCTCTACGAGCAGTACTTC. The encoded protein is CAGQGTLYEQYF.

V usage is TRBV27 and J usage is TRBJ2-7; no definite D call. The CDR3 runs to 13 residues. The germline V and J ends were trimmed by 3 bases and 5 bases, with 11 bases remaining between them. CDR1 and CDR2 from the germline V gene are MNHEY and SMNVEV (reference sequence). The DNA of the CDR3 is TGTGCCAGCAGTTTTGCCGGTGCCCACGAGCAGTACTTC. It encodes CASSFAGAHEQYF.

The chain employs TRBV14 and TRBJ2-3, with a weak D call TRBD1 (5 bases). This CDR3 contains 15 residues. The V gene's germline CDR1 is SGHDN and CDR2 FVKESK. Trimming left V 1 base short and J 8 bases short, with 16 bases between. CDR3 loop: CASSQVFQGLRTQYF. DNA for the CDR3: TGTGCCAGCAGCCAAGTATTTCAGGGTCTTCGTACGCAGTATTTT.

This clone was seen a few times. This chain joins TRBV4-2 and TRBJ2-1; 7 positions agree with TRBD2. This CDR3 has 16 residues. V dropped 1 base and J dropped 8; count of bases not matched to a gene: 11. CDR1 LGHNA and CDR2 YNFKEQ come from the germline V gene. CDR3: CASSQAGLVNPDEQFF. The CDR3 DNA sequence: TGTGCCAGCAGCCAAGCTGGACTAGTGAATCCCGATGAGCAGTTCTTC.

This sequence joins TRBV4-3 and TRBJ2-1, with D maybe TRBD2 (5 bases). The CDR3 has 15 amino acids. CDR1 LGHNA and CDR2 YSLEER come from the germline V gene. Trimming removed 0 bases from V and 7 bases from J, with 13 bases in between. CDR3 coding DNA: TGCGCCAGCAGCCAAGAGCGGGTCTGGCCGAATGAGCAGTTCTTC. Amino acids: CASSQERVWPNEQFF.